Here is one TCR beta chain with its context. In this sample, this clonotype turned up a few times. Its recognized antigen is unknown. Base qualities are not provided; no much larger clone lies one nucleotide away. The data were taken from a study of identical twins (TCRdb year 2016). About the study as a whole: To test whether fetal clonotypes persist, the study used deep sequencing on TCR alpha and beta repertoires from monozygotic twins, unrelated adults of various ages, and cord blood. To rule out contamination, replicate twin experiments were performed at different times with different library preparation protocols. Findings and caveats that apply to the study as a whole: Invariant T cells such as MAIT and iNKT could partly confound zero-insertion analyses, though diverse VJ usage argued against this for most clonotypes. Because the same donors could not be followed over many years, the conclusions depended on cross-sectional statistical analysis. In beta out-of-frame sequences, excess twin sharing was weaker, because having fewer shared sequences lowered the signal-to-noise ratio. In monozygotic twins, recombination models systematically underestimated out-of-frame TCR alpha sharing, but the models matched the sharing seen between unrelated individuals. Abundant cord blood beta clonotypes had fewer insertions, young adult naive repertoires showed a similar but weaker trend, and memory repertoires showed no such trend. Compared with coincidental sharing between unrelated individuals, out-of-frame TCR alpha sequences shared between twins showed an excess of sequences with low generation probability.

The library was produced with 5' RACE. For sequencing, an Illumina HiSeq 2000 was employed. A universal primer binding site was added through template switching, and the final cDNA carried a unique molecular identifier so that TCR cDNA molecules could be counted accurately. Specific primers in the conserved constant-segment region were used to synthesize first-strand cDNA for TCR alpha and beta chains. Each cDNA library was double barcoded, with a SMART-Mk sample barcode plus Illumina barcodes, to control for contamination. TruSeq adapter sequences along with Illumina sample barcodes were introduced in two successive PCR steps. The TCR alpha and beta cDNA libraries were sequenced on the Illumina HiSeq platform using custom primers. The published analysis was carried out like this. Raw reads were processed with MiGEC to extract unique molecular identifiers, and MiXCR was used to determine CDR3 positions. Recombination models were inferred per individual with the repgenHMM and IGoR tools using an EM algorithm. Shared clonotype analysis was performed with the tcR package in R, normalizing sharing by the product of cloneset sizes. To study raw recombination free of thymic and clonal selection effects, out-of-frame nonproductive sequences were analyzed. The public reads were quality trimmed at Q25 with fastp and then assembled into clones with MiXCR by TCRdb, keeping productive beta chains. Every CDR3 protein is listed once, alongside the most common genes and DNA of its rows. In this record, the V and J calls reflect TCRdb's handling and not the investigators' own analysis. Here the sample has more than 1.5 million distinct CDR3 sequences; under 35% occur a single time. The top ten hold more than 0.25% of the sample.

Every donor was a healthy Caucasian. Trimming accounts for 5 bases at V and 1 base at J, while the number of junction bases matched to no gene is 5. Including the terminal cysteine and phenylalanine, the CDR3 comprises 15 residues. Just the 45-base CDR3 DNA is kept, in frame starting at base 1. For CDR1 and CDR2, the germline V gene (reference sequence) lists DFQATT and SNEGSKA. Sample: cord blood. This receptor chain uses TRBV20-1 and TRBJ2-7, and 13 junctional nucleotides match TRBD2. The TCR sequence derives from a newborn girl in good health. The CDR3 protein: CSAERLAGGSYEQYF. The DNA reads as follows: TGCAGTGCTGAGAGACTAGCGGGAGGATCCTACGAGCAGTACTTC.